This TCR beta chain was documented in a study of shared clonotypes between healthy human individuals. Study-level findings and limits: Some clonotypes were shared by all four sorted-subset donors, while others were not shared. The non-shared ones had lower generation probabilities than the shared ones.

Naive CD8 cells comprised CD45RO-negative, CCR7-positively selected cells, excluding terminally differentiated effector memory CD45RA+ cells. There were only Caucasian adults among the donors, and all lived in Nashville, Tennessee. The CDR3 extends over 15 amino acids. Germline V gives CDR1 SEHNR, CDR2 FQNEAQ (reference sequence). V was cut by 2 bases and J by 3 bases, with 11 bases left in between. Profiling relied on immunoSEQ multiplex PCR, and the TCRdb table lists in-frame clones only, not all of them. The sample has about 2.1 million clones, just over 90% seen once. Details on this clone: Its antigen is unknown.

V and J are TRBV7-9 and TRBJ2-1, with D hard to call. This clonotype was sampled from a man between 18 and 29 years old in good health. Some clones in this sample may be carry-over from other donors' samples. The sequenced sample consisted of naive CD8+ T cells from PBMCs. This CDR3 reads CASSLNPPSYNEQFF. CDR3 in DNA: TGTGCCAGCAGCTTAAATCCCCCTAGCTACAATGAGCAGTTCTTC. Full variable domain (remainder filled in from reference TRBV7-9 and TRBJ2-1): DTGVSQNPRHKITKRGQNVTFRCDPISEHNRLYWYRQTLGQGPEFLTYFQNEAQLEKSRLLSDRFSAERPKGSFSTLEIQRTEQGDSAMYLCASSLNPPSYNEQFFGPGTRLTVL.